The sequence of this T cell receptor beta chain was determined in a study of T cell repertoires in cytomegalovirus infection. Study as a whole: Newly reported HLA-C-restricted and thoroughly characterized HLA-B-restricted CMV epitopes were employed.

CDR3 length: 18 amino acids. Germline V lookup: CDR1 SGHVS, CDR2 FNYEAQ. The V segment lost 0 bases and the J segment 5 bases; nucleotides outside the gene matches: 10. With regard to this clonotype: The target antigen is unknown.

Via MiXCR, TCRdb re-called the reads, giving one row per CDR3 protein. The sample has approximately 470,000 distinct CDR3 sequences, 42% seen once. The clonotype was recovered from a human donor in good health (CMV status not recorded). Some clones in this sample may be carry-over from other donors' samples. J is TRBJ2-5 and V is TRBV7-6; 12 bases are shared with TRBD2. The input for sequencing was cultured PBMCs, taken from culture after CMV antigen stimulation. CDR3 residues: CASSLASTSGSLMETQYF. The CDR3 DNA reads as TGTGCCAGCAGCTTAGCCTCGACTAGCGGGAGCTTGATGGAGACCCAGTACTTC. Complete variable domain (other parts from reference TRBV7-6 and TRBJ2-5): GAGVSQSPRYKVTKRGQDVALRCDPISGHVSLYWYRQALGQGPEFLTYFNYEAQQDKSGLPNDRFSAERPEGSISTLTIQRTEQRDSAMYRCASSLASTSGSLMETQYFGPGTRLLVL.